In this sample, the clone carrying this TCR beta chain turned up many times. This CDR3 region has 15 residues. Deletions cut 3 bases from V and 3 bases from J, with 13 bases between. CDR1 is KGHSH, CDR2 LQKENI, per germline. This record comes from a study of T cells in Graves' hyperthyroidism and ophthalmopathy. What was amplified from RNA transcripts were TCR beta CDR3 regions. HTBI primers were used for first-round RT-PCR of the TCR CDR3. In TCRdb, the multiplex PCR reads were re-called with MiXCR into one record per CDR3 protein. The sample shows more than 550,000 distinct CDR3 sequences, approximately 19% of them seen only once.

J is TRBJ2-3 and V is TRBV18, with D possibly TRBD2 on 5 matching bases. The TCR originated in a woman aged 50 to 60 with Graves' hyperthyroidism that later progressed to Graves' ophthalmopathy. Sequences were obtained from blood. The CDR3 bases are TGTGCCAGCTCACCGTATGAGAGGGAGACAGATACGCAGTATTTT. It specifies CASSPYERETDTQYF.